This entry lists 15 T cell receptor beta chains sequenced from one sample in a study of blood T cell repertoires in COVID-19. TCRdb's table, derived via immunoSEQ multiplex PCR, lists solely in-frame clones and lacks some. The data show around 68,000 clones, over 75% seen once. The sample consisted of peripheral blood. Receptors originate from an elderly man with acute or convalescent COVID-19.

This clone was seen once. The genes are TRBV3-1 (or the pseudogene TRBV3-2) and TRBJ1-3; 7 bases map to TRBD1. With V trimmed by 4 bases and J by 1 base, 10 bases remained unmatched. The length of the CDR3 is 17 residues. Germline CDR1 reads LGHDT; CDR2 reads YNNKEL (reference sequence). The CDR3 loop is CASSPAGTVVSGNTIYF. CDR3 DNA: TGTGCCAGCAGCCCCGCCGGGACAGTAGTATCTGGAAACACCATATATTTT.

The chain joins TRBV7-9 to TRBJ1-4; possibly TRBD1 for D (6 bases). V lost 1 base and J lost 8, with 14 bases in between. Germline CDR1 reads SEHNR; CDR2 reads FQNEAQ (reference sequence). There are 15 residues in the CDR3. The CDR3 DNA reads TGTGCCAGCAGCTTAGGGGGGCCCGCCTGGGAAAAACTGTTTTTT. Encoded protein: CASSLGGPAWEKLFF.

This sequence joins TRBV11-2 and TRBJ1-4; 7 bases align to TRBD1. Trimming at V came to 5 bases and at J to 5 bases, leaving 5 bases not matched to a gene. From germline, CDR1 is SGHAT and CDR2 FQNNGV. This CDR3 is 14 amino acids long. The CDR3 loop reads CASSRTGSNEKLFF. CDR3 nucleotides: TGTGCCAGCAGCCGGACAGGCTCAAATGAAAAACTGTTTTTT.

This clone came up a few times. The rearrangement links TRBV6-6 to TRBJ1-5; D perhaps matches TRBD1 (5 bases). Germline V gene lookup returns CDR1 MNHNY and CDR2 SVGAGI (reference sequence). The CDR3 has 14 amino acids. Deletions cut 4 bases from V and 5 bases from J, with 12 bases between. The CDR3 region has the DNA TGTGCCAGCAGTTTTCAGGGTTTCGATCAGCCCCAGCATTTT. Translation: CASSFQGFDQPQHF.

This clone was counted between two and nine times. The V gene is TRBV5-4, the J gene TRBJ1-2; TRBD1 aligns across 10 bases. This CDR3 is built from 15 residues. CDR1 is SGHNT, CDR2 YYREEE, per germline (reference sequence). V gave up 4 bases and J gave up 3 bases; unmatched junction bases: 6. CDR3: CASSIRDRGHYGYTF. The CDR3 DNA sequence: TGTGCCAGCAGCATCCGGGACAGGGGCCACTATGGCTACACCTTC.

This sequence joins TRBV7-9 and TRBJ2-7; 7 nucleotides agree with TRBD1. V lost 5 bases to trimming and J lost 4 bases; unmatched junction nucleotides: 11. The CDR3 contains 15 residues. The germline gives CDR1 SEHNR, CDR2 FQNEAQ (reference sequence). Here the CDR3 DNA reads TGTGCCAGCAGCCTCGCCGGGACAGTTATTTACGAGCAGTACTTC. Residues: CASSLAGTVIYEQYF. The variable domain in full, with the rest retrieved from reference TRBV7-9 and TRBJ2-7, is DTGVSQNPRHKITKRGQNVTFRCDPISEHNRLYWYRQTLGQGPEFLTYFQNEAQLEKSRLLSDRFSAERPKGSFSTLEIQRTEQGDSAMYLCASSLAGTVIYEQYFGPGTRLTVT.

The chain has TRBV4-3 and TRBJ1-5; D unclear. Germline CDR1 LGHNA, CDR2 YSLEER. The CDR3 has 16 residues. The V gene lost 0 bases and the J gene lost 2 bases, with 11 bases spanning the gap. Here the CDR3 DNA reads TGCGCCAGCAGCCAAGATAACAATCACCGCAATCAGCCCCAGCATTTT. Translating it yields CASSQDNNHRNQPQHF.

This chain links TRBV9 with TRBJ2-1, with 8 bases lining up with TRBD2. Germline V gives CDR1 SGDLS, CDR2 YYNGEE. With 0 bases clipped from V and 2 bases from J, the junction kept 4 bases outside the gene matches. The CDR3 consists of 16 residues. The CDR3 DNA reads TGTGCCAGCAGCGTAGATTTGCGGGAGGCCTACAATGAGCAGTTCTTC. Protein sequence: CASSVDLREAYNEQFF.

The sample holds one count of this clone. In DNA form, the CDR3 reads TGTGCCACCTCCAGGGGGCAAGAGACCCAGTACTTC. Translated, it gives CATSRGQETQYF. The rearrangement links TRBV10-3 to TRBJ2-5, with 7 bases matching TRBD1. Germline-derived CDR1 and CDR2 are ENHRY and SYGVKD. This CDR3 has 12 amino acids. J lost 2 bases, V lost 10 bases, and 4 bases had no gene match.

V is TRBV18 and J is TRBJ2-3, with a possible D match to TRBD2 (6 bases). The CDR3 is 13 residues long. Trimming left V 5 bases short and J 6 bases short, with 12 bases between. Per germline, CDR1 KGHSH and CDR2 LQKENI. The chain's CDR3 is CASSTGGGDTQYF. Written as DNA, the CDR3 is TGTGCCAGCTCAACCGGAGGAGGGGATACGCAGTATTTT.

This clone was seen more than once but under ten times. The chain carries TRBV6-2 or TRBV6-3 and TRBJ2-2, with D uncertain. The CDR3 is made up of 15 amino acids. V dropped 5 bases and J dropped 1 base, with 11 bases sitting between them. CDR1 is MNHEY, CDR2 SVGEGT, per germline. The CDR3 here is CASSKSTRNTGELFF. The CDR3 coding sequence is TGTGCCAGCAGTAAGTCGACACGGAACACCGGGGAGCTGTTTTTT.

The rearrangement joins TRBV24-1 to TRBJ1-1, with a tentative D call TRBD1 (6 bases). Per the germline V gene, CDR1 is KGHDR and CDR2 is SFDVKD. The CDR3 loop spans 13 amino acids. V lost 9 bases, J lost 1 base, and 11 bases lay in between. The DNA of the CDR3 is TGTGCCACCTCGGGACACCAGAACACTGAAGCTTTCTTT. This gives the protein CATSGHQNTEAFF.

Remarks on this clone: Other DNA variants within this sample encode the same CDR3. CDR3 DNA sequence: TGTGCCAGCAGCTTAAACAGGGGAGAGACCCAGTACTTC. Protein product: CASSLNRGETQYF. J is TRBJ2-5 and V is TRBV7-2; 7 nucleotides align to TRBD1. Germline V lookup: CDR1 SGHTA, CDR2 FQGNSA. J was trimmed by 4 bases and V by 2 bases; bases with no gene match: 1. The CDR3 loop spans 13 amino acids.

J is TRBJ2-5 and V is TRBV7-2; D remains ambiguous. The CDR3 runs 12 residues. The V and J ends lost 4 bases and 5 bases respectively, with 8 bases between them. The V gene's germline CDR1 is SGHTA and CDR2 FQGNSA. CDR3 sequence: CASSSSRETQYF. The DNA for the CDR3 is TGTGCCAGCAGCTCATCCCGGGAGACCCAGTACTTC.

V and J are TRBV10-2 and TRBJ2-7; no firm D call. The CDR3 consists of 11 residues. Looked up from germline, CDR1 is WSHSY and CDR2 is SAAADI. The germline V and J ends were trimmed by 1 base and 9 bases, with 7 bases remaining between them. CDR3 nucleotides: TGCGCCAGCAGTGAGTTCTCGGGGCAGTACTTC. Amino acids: CASSEFSGQYF.